This TCR beta chain was documented in a study of cytomegalovirus exposure and HLA in healthy donors. Across the whole study: A previous analysis identified approximately 120 million unique TCR beta sequences derived from roughly 190 million T cells. Findings of the study overall: TCR beta chain V- and J-gene trimming was linked, in a later analysis, to a missense variant in DCLRE1C.

Both 60 Vbeta primers and 13 Jbeta primers went into the PCR. Libraries were prepared by immunoSEQ multiplex PCR; TCRdb keeps only in-frame clonotypes and omits some of them. The sample includes over 80,000 clones. The CDR3 has 15 residues. Germline V gene lookup returns CDR1 SEHNR and CDR2 FQNEAQ (reference sequence). V was shortened by 0 bases and J by 1 base, with 9 bases between the two germline ends. Of note for this clone: Its antigen remains unidentified.

The chain employs TRBV7-9 and TRBJ1-1; D may be TRBD1 (5 bases). This TCR derives from a girl aged 5 to 17 in good health and CMV-seropositive. The specimen was PBMCs. CDR3 bases: TGTGCCAGCAGCTTAGCGGGGACTGAGAACACTGAAGCTTTCTTT. Translating it yields CASSLAGTENTEAFF.